This is a list of T cell receptor beta chains from one sample in a study of cytomegalovirus exposure and HLA in healthy donors. Sequencing used immunoSEQ multiplex PCR; TCRdb keeps in-frame clones, though not all of them. This sample lists about 160,000 clones; its ten largest clones have around 1.9%. The sequenced sample was PBMCs. These receptors all come from a man in his thirties or forties in good health and CMV-seronegative. CDR3s include the opening cysteine and the closing phenylalanine or tryptophan. The D gene is left open where the match is weak.

TRBV6-5	TRBJ1-1	TRBD1	TGTGCCAGCAGGTCGACCCAGGGGGAGTGGACTGAAGCTTTCTTT	CASRSTQGEWTEAFF
TRBV29-1	TRBJ1-1	TRBD1	TGCAGCGCGACAGGGGCAAACACTGAAGCTTTCTTT	CSATGANTEAFF
TRBV18	TRBJ2-1	NA	TGTGCCAGCTCACCAACACCTCCCCCCAATGAGCAGTTCTTC	CASSPTPPPNEQFF
TRBV27	TRBJ2-3	NA	TGTGCCAGCAGTTTACGCCCCCTGATAGCGAAGAACACAGATACGCAGTATTTT	CASSLRPLIAKNTDTQYF
TRBV6-5	TRBJ2-7	NA	TGTGCCAGCAGATTCGGGGAGGTCTACGAGCAGTACTTC	CASRFGEVYEQYF
TRBV19	TRBJ2-1	TRBD2	TGTGCCAGTAGCCGATTTAGCGGGAGGACGACCTACAATGAGCAGTTCTTC	CASSRFSGRTTYNEQFF
TRBV7-9	TRBJ1-3	NA	TGTGCCAGCAGCTTAAACGGGGAACCTGGAAACACCATATATTTT	CASSLNGEPGNTIYF
TRBV27	TRBJ1-5	TRBD1	TGTGCCAGCAAGGGACAGGTCAATCAGCCCCAGCATTTT	CASKGQVNQPQHF
TRBV18	TRBJ2-1	NA	TGTGCCAGCTCACCGTACGCGACTGGTCCAGGGGAGCAGTTCTTC	CASSPYATGPGEQFF
TRBV10-3	TRBJ1-3	NA	TGTGCCATCAGTGCTCAGGTTGCTGGAAACACCATATATTTT	CAISAQVAGNTIYF
TRBV7-6	TRBJ2-2	TRBD1	TGTGCCAGCAGCTTAGGGGACAGGGGAACCGGGGAGCTGTTTTTT	CASSLGDRGTGELFF
TRBV29-1	TRBJ2-5	NA	TGCAGCGTTGACCAACAGGAGCAAGAGACCCAGTACTTC	CSVDQQEQETQYF
TRBV9	TRBJ2-3	TRBD2	TGTGCCAGCAGCCCCCGACTAGCTTACACAGATACGCAGTATTTT	CASSPRLAYTDTQYF
TRBV7-9	TRBJ1-3	NA	TGTGCCAGCAGCTTAGCTGGGGCCTCTGGAAACACCATATATTTT	CASSLAGASGNTIYF
TRBV14	TRBJ2-1	TRBD2	TGTGCCAGCAGCATCGGGACTAGCGGGATCGGTGAGCAGTTCTTC	CASSIGTSGIGEQFF
TRBV6-1	TRBJ2-7	TRBD2	TGTGCCAGCAGGCCCGGGAGGGGATTCTACGAGCAGTACTTC	CASRPGRGFYEQYF
TRBV7-6	TRBJ1-2	NA	TGTGCCAGCAGCTTAGGGGGGGTTTCTGGGCAAGGCTACACCTTC	CASSLGGVSGQGYTF
TRBV11-2	TRBJ2-1	TRBD2	TGTGCCAGCAGGTCGACTAGCGGGAGGAATGAGCAGTTCTTC	CASRSTSGRNEQFF
TRBV5-1	TRBJ1-2	NA	TGCGCCAGCAGCTTGGAGACAGCCTATGGCTACACCTTC	CASSLETAYGYTF
TRBV15	TRBJ2-2	TRBD2	TGTGCCACCAGCTTCAGTAGCGGGAGTAATACCGGGGAGCTGTTTTTT	CATSFSSGSNTGELFF
TRBV5-4	TRBJ2-1	TRBD1	TGTGCCAGCAGCTTGTTAGTGACAGGGAGAAATTCAGCACTGTTCTTC	CASSLLVTGRNSALFF
TRBV7-2	TRBJ2-1	NA	TGTGCCAGCAGCGTGGGACAATTCAATGAGCAGTTCTTC	CASSVGQFNEQFF
TRBV5-1	TRBJ2-3	TRBD2	TGCGCCAGCAGCCTAGCGGGGCTGGACACAGATACGCAGTATTTT	CASSLAGLDTDTQYF
TRBV19	TRBJ2-1	TRBD2	TGTGCCAGGACCTCTGAGGGACTAGCGGGAGTGTACAATGAGCAGTTCTTC	CARTSEGLAGVYNEQFF
TRBV27	TRBJ1-2	NA	TGTGCCAGCAGTTTAAATCTAGGACTCAGCTATGGCTACACCTTC	CASSLNLGLSYGYTF
TRBV27	TRBJ2-1	NA	TGTGCCAGCAGTTCCAGGACTGCCTCCTACAATGAGCAGTTCTTC	CASSSRTASYNEQFF
TRBV5-6	TRBJ1-4	TRBD1	TGTGCCAGCAGCCCGACAGGGCTGGGACTTAATGAAAAACTGTTTTTT	CASSPTGLGLNEKLFF
TRBV7-9	TRBJ2-7	NA	TGTGCCAGCAGCTTATCCGGGGAGCAGTACTTC	CASSLSGEQYF
TRBV7-9	TRBJ2-7	TRBD1	TGTGCCAGCAGCTCCACAGGGGGATCCTACGAGCAGTACTTC	CASSSTGGSYEQYF
TRBV11-2	TRBJ2-1	TRBD2	TGTGCCAGCAGCTTACTGGTGACTAGCCTCTACAATGAGCAGTTCTTC	CASSLLVTSLYNEQFF
TRBV4-1	TRBJ1-3	NA	TGCGCCAGCAGCCAAGATCGGGGAAACACCATATATTTT	CASSQDRGNTIYF